This T cell receptor beta chain was recovered during a study of T-cell memory formation after mild COVID-19. Findings and caveats of the study: Detection of some responders pre-infection suggested pre-existing cross-reactive memory T cells participated.

On this clonotype: As yet, its antigen is unknown.

Amplification by 5'RACE using constant-segment primers produced TCR alpha and TCR beta cDNA libraries that carried sample barcodes and UMIs. Using its own MiXCR run on the 5' RACE reads, TCRdb lists one record per CDR3 protein. The sample yields hundreds of thousands of distinct CDR3 sequences, roughly 21% seen once. Germline-derived CDR1 and CDR2 are MNHEY and SVGAGI. CDR3 length: 13 amino acids. Trimming pared 5 bases from V and 7 bases from J, leaving 11 bases between. J is TRBJ2-2 and V is TRBV6-5; D might be TRBD1 (5 bases). What was sequenced was PBMCs or a T cell subset sorted from them (not recorded which). The sequence was obtained from an adult woman who had mild COVID-19 (a few samples of this study predate the infection). Cell type and time point are not known. CDR3 residues: CASSLRQIGELFF. The CDR3 nucleotides read TGTGCCAGCAGTCTACGACAGATCGGGGAGCTGTTTTTT.